The rows below give T cell receptor beta chains drawn from one sample of a study of blood T cells in healthy people across ages. MiXCR, applied by TCRdb to the 5' RACE reads, yields one record per CDR3 protein. The sample records some 1.7 million distinct CDR3 sequences, roughly 27% being singletons. The sequenced material came from blood. The receptors originated from a woman in her 30s in good health. CDR3s include the opening cysteine and the closing phenylalanine or tryptophan. A D gene is named only where the DNA matches it firmly. Not all rows give a size; the values are once, few, many and, for expanded clones, a class.

many | TRBJ2-1 | 17 | TRBV11-2 | TRBD2 | CASSLDRGGRVYNEQFF | TGTGCCAGCAGCTTAGATCGGGGAGGGAGGGTATACAATGAGCAGTTCTTC
- | TRBJ2-7 | 15 | TRBV20-1 | TRBD1 | CSAEKGQGLSSEQYF | TGCAGTGCTGAAAAAGGACAGGGCCTAAGTAGCGAGCAGTACTTC
- | TRBJ2-5 | 15 | TRBV5-1 | - | CAGSPGTKLQETQYF | TGCGCCGGCAGTCCCGGGACAAAGCTCCAAGAGACCCAGTACTTC
few | TRBJ2-7 | 14 | TRBV28 | - | CASSSLGLFHEQYF | TGTGCCAGCAGTTCACTCGGACTGTTCCACGAGCAGTACTTC
- | TRBJ2-5 | 19 | TRBV7-2 | TRBD2 | CASSLSLAGGVVDFGEQYF | TGTGCCAGCAGCTTAAGCCTAGCGGGAGGGGTCGTGGACTTTGGTGAGCAGTACTTC
- | TRBJ2-3 | 14 | TRBV5-1 | - | CASSDGGSGDTQYF | TGCGCCAGCAGCGACGGGGGTTCGGGAGATACGCAGTATTTT
once | TRBJ2-5 | 16 | TRBV27 | TRBD1 | CASSLGPGTGEETQYF | TGTGCCAGCAGTTTGGGGCCGGGTACAGGGGAAGAGACCCAGTACTTC
- | TRBJ1-2 | 10 | TRBV28 | - | CASRDSGYTF | TGTGCCAGCAGGGACAGTGGCTACACCTTC
many | TRBJ2-7 | 15 | TRBV7-9 | - | CASSLGSRESYEQYF | TGTGCCAGCAGCTTAGGGAGTCGCGAATCCTACGAGCAGTACTTC
- | TRBJ2-5 | 14 | TRBV12-3/TRBV12-4 | - | CASSLRADLETQYF | TGTGCCAGCAGTCTCCGGGCAGACTTAGAGACCCAGTACTTC
many | TRBJ2-5 | 15 | TRBV10-3 | TRBD1 | CAISDPGGGQETQYF | TGTGCCATCAGTGATCCAGGGGGTGGCCAAGAGACCCAGTACTTC
few | TRBJ2-3 | 13 | TRBV29-1 | - | CSDREVATDTQYF | TGCAGTGACAGGGAGGTCGCGACAGATACGCAGTATTTT
few | TRBJ2-3 | 14 | TRBV29-1 | - | CSVYAGPPTDTQYF | TGCAGCGTTTACGCAGGGCCCCCCACAGATACGCAGTATTTT
few | TRBJ1-5 | 12 | TRBV2 | - | CASKSRDQPQHF | TGTGCCAGCAAGAGCAGGGACCAGCCCCAGCATTTT
- | TRBJ2-1 | 11 | TRBV20-1 | - | CSAAMLGEQFF | TGCAGTGCTGCGATGCTGGGTGAGCAGTTCTTC
few | TRBJ2-3 | 15 | TRBV5-1 | - | CASSLAGIRTDTQYF | TGCGCCAGCAGCTTGGCCGGGATTCGCACAGATACGCAGTATTTT
few | TRBJ2-1 | 15 | TRBV5-1 | TRBD2 | CASRASGSPYNEQFF | TGCGCCAGCAGGGCTAGCGGGAGCCCCTACAATGAGCAGTTCTTC
- | TRBJ1-1 | 12 | TRBV29-1 | - | CSAVIANTEAFF | TGCAGCGCCGTGATAGCGAACACTGAAGCTTTCTTT
- | TRBJ2-7 | 13 | TRBV29-1 | - | CSVEAPEGYEQYF | TGCAGCGTTGAAGCTCCGGAGGGGTACGAGCAGTACTTC
- | TRBJ2-1 | 15 | TRBV7-9 | - | CASCLAQTGRNEQFF | TGTGCCAGCTGCTTAGCTCAGACAGGGAGGAATGAGCAGTTCTTC
- | TRBJ2-7 | 13 | TRBV12-5 | - | CASQESSYNEQYF | TGTGCTAGTCAGGAGAGCTCCTACAATGAGCAGTACTTC
many | TRBJ2-5 | 12 | TRBV29-1 | - | CSVKVFQETQYF | TGCAGCGTTAAGGTGTTCCAAGAGACCCAGTACTTC
many | TRBJ2-5 | 12 | TRBV29-1 | TRBD2 | CSESAGGETQYF | TGCAGCGAATCCGCGGGGGGAGAGACCCAGTACTTC
- | TRBJ1-1 | 16 | TRBV19 | - | CASTLNGEEPYTEAFF | TGTGCCAGTACCCTAAACGGGGAGGAGCCTTACACTGAAGCTTTCTTT
few | TRBJ1-5 | 15 | TRBV12-3/TRBV12-4 | - | CASSLDPGGNQPQHF | TGTGCCAGCAGTTTGGATCCGGGAGGGAATCAGCCCCAGCATTTT
many | TRBJ2-7 | 11 | TRBV3-1 | - | CASSRTDEQYF | TGTGCCAGCAGCCGAACGGATGAGCAGTACTTC
few | TRBJ2-4 | 17 | TRBV12-3/TRBV12-4 | - | CASSLIASGLSGDIQYF | TGTGCCAGCAGTTTAATAGCCTCAGGACTCTCGGGGGACATTCAGTACTTC
- | TRBJ2-3 | 16 | TRBV27 | - | CASRGFGVGPTDTQYF | TGTGCCAGCAGGGGCTTCGGTGTAGGGCCCACAGATACGCAGTATTTT